The 11 T cell receptor beta chains below were found in one sample sequenced in a study of tumor-infiltrating lymphocytes in primary liver carcinoma. Germline DNA was extracted too, while blood RNA derived from unsorted whole blood. The researchers produced TCR beta cDNA from approximately 0.45 ug total RNA with a constant-region primer. Three nested multiplex PCR rounds, a slightly modified ARM-PCR method, built the TCR beta libraries. Use of TRBV1-TRBV30 forward primers with a C-beta reverse primer characterized the first two PCR rounds, which lasted about 9 cycles each. From the multiplex PCR reads, TCRdb called clonotypes with MiXCR, one entry per CDR3 protein. The sample has about 180,000 distinct CDR3 sequences, less than 65% seen once. What was sequenced was peripheral blood. These receptors were taken from a man in his forties or fifties with primary liver carcinoma and hepatitis B virus infection.

There are a few counts of this clonotype. J is TRBJ2-1 and V is TRBV6-1; D not resolved. Germline V gives CDR1 MNHNS, CDR2 SASEGT. CDR3 size: 12 residues. Trimming took off 2 bases at V and 4 bases at J, with 3 bases between the two ends. CDR3 sequence (DNA): TGTGCCAGCAGTGAATCTTACAATGAGCAGTTCTTC. Amino acids: CASSESYNEQFF.

In this sample, this clonotype turned up a few times. J is TRBJ1-1 and V is TRBV29-1; 7 bases line up with TRBD1. CDR1 and CDR2 from the germline V gene are SQVTM and ANQGSEA. The ends lost 0 bases at V and 4 bases at J; junction bases unmatched: 8. The CDR3 is 15 amino acids. The CDR3, as DNA: TGCAGCGTTGAAGATCGGGGGAGGGGGCCCACTGAAGCTTTCTTT. It is translated as CSVEDRGRGPTEAFF.

Concerning this clonotype itself: This clone may be a read error of a much larger clone one base away. Likely a read error: the CDR3 ends without its conserved phenylalanine or tryptophan. This chain links TRBV12-3 or TRBV12-4 with TRBJ2-7; 7 nucleotides agree with TRBD2. The CDR3 totals 15 residues. The V gene end was trimmed by 2 bases and the J gene end by 5 bases; junction bases not matched to a gene: 9. The CDR3 loop reads CASSLSGIVPHEQYI. CDR3 coding DNA: TGTGCCAGCAGTTTAAGCGGGATTGTCCCCCACGAGCAGTACATC.

In the case of this clonotype: A read error may account for a junction end that differs from germline. The chain carries TRBV6-5 and TRBJ1-2, with a possible D match to TRBD1 (6 bases). The CDR3 runs 16 residues. Per germline, CDR1 MNHEY and CDR2 SVGAGI. The CDR3 sequence: CDSSYWTENIGYGYTF. CDR3 sequence (DNA): TGTGACAGCAGTTACTGGACAGAAAATATTGGCTATGGCTACACCTTC.

This clonotype was seen only once. This CDR3 reads CASSLGREYEQYF. The CDR3 coding sequence is TGTGCCAGCAGTTTGGGCAGGGAATACGAGCAGTACTTC. The V call is TRBV28, the J call TRBJ2-7, with D tentatively TRBD1 (5 bases). Per germline, CDR1 MDHEN and CDR2 SYDVKM. V was cut by 3 bases and J by 4 bases, with 10 bases left in between. The CDR3 runs 13 residues. Variable domain in full (rest from reference TRBV28 and TRBJ2-7): DVKVTQSSRYLVKRTGEKVFLECVQDMDHENMFWYRQDPGLGLRLIYFSYDVKMKEKGDIPEGYSVSREKKERFSLILESASTNQTSMYLCASSLGREYEQYFGPGTRLTVT.

The sample holds one count of this clonotype. The chain employs TRBV4-1 and TRBJ1-1; TRBD1 is a possible D gene (5 bases). The length of the CDR3 is 17 residues. Germline V gives CDR1 MGHRA, CDR2 YSYEKL. V shed 0 bases and J shed 5 bases, with 19 bases lying between them. The chain's CDR3 is CASSQDIQAPPGTEAFF. The CDR3 DNA sequence: TGCGCCAGCAGCCAAGATATACAGGCACCCCCGGGAACTGAAGCTTTCTTT.

A note on this clonotype: Being one base from a much bigger clone, this may be a read error. The chain uses TRBV29-1 and TRBJ2-1; D unresolved. The CDR3 spans 14 residues. The germline V gene has CDR1 SQVTM and CDR2 ANQGSEA. In DNA form, the CDR3 reads TGCAACGTTGGGCAACATCTGAGAAGGGATGAGCAGTTCTTC. Its protein is CNVGQHLRRDEQFF.

V gene TRBV4-1 combines with J gene TRBJ2-1, with 10 bases lining up with TRBD2. V lost 4 bases, J lost 4 bases, and 4 bases stayed unmatched. The CDR3 extends over 15 amino acids. Per germline, CDR1 MGHRA and CDR2 YSYEKL. The DNA of the CDR3 is TGCGCCAGCAGCCGGAGGACTAGCGGATACAATGAGCAGTTCTTC. It translates to CASSRRTSGYNEQFF.

This clonotype was picked up a small number of times. The chain carries TRBV6-5 and TRBJ1-2; possible D gene TRBD1, 5 bases. Trimming left V 7 bases short and J 6 bases short, with 21 bases between. The CDR3 spans 15 residues. Germline V CDR1 and CDR2: MNHEY, SVGAGI. The chain's CDR3 is CASTASGGPRDGYTF. Here the CDR3 DNA reads TGTGCCAGCACCGCGAGCGGGGGTCCCCGAGATGGCTACACCTTC.

A word on this clonotype: This may come from a read error, since a much larger clone is one base off. The chain joins TRBV13 to TRBJ2-3; D remains ambiguous. The CDR3 is made up of 12 amino acids. Per germline, CDR1 PRHDT and CDR2 FYEKMQ (reference sequence). CDR3 DNA sequence: TGTGTCAGCAGCTCAGCAGCAGATACGCAGTATTTT. The encoded protein is CVSSSAADTQYF.

A note on this clonotype: Germline is not matched at one junction end, which may reflect a read error. The V call is TRBV11-2, the J call TRBJ2-1, with D uncertain. This CDR3 has 13 residues. Looked up from germline, CDR1 is SGHAT and CDR2 is FQNNGV. The CDR3 region is CASSLDRLSVQFF. The CDR3 DNA sequence: TGTGCCAGCAGCCTAGATCGACTCAGTGTGCAGTTCTTC.